The rows below give T cell receptor beta chains drawn from one sample of a study of metastatic and nonmetastatic thyroid tumors. With MiXCR, TCRdb reprocessed the PCR reads. Among 30,000 to 35,000 clones listed, approximately 15% were seen once. Sequencing was carried out using blood. Source of these receptors: a male donor with papillary thyroid cancer or a benign thyroid nodule (not recorded which). Some clones in this sample may be carry-over from other donors' samples. The CDR3 runs from the conserved cysteine through the conserved F or W. The D gene is left open where the match is weak. The listing skips clone size in some rows; elsewhere it reads once, few, many or a size class.

>TRBV6-1|medium-sized|TRBJ1-2|NA
CASRFERVDYGYTF
>TRBV10-3|NA|TRBJ2-5|TRBD2
CASTSGVDRTGGSQETQYF
>TRBV27|many|TRBJ2-3|NA
CASGRGSFGTQYF
>TRBV27|many|TRBJ1-6|NA
CASSDLHNSPLHF
>TRBV18|many|TRBJ1-3|NA
CASSRGGSGNTIYF
>TRBV29-1|many|TRBJ2-5|NA
CSVVPAGQETQYF
>TRBV28|NA|TRBJ1-2|NA
CASTTHGQLYGYTF
>TRBV7-3|NA|TRBJ2-3|NA
CASSQGTNGVTYTQYF
>TRBV7-2|many|TRBJ1-2|NA
CASSLNRRPEGYTF
>TRBV10-3|NA|TRBJ2-2|NA
CDLQQDYTGELFF
>TRBV10-3|many|TRBJ2-3|NA
CAISDKRETSTDTQYF
>TRBV18|many|TRBJ2-7|NA
CASSLVRVRGDQNEQYF
>TRBV20-1|NA|TRBJ2-1|NA
CSASVDRHNEQFF
>TRBV29-1|many|TRBJ1-1|NA
CSVERNNNSRNTEAFF
>TRBV18|many|TRBJ1-4|NA
CASSPLATNEKLFF
>TRBV5-4|many|TRBJ2-5|TRBD1
CASSSQGEETQYF